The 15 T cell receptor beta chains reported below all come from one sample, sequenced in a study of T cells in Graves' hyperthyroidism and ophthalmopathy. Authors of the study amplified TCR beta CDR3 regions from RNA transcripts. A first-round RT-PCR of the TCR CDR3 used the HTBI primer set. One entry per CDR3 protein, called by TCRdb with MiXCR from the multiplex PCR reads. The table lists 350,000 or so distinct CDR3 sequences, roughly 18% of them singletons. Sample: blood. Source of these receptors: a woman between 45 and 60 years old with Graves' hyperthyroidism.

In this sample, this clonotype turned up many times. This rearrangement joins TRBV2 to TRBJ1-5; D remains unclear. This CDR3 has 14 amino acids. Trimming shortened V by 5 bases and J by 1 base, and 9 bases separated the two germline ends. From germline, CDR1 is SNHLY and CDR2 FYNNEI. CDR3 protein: CASSIGRSNQPQHF. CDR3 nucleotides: TGTGCCAGCAGTATTGGCAGAAGCAATCAGCCCCAGCATTTT.

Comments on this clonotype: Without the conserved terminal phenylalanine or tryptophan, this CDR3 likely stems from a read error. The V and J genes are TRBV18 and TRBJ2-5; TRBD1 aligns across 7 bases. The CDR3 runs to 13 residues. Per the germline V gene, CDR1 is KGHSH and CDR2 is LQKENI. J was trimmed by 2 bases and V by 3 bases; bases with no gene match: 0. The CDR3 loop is CASSPTGQETQYY. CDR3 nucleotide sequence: TGTGCCAGCTCACCGACAGGGCAAGAGACCCAGTACTAC.

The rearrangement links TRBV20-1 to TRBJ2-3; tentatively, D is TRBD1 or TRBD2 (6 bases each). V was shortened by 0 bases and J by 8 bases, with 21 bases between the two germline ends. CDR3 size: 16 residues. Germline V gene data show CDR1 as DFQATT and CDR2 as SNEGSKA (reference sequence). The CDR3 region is CSAREFGTGGGSTQYF. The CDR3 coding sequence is TGCAGTGCTAGAGAGTTCGGTACAGGAGGGGGGAGTACGCAGTATTTT.

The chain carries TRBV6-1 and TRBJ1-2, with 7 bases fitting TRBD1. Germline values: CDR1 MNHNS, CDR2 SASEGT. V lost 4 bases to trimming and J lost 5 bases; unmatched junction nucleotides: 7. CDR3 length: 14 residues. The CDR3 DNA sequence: TGTGCCAGCAGTGTACATTCGGGACAGTATGGCTACACCTTC. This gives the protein CASSVHSGQYGYTF.

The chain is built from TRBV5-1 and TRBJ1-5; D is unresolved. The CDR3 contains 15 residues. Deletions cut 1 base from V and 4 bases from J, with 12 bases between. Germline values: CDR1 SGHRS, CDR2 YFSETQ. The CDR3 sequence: CASSLYWGENQPQHF. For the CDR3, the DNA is TGCGCCAGCAGCTTGTACTGGGGTGAGAATCAGCCCCAGCATTTT.

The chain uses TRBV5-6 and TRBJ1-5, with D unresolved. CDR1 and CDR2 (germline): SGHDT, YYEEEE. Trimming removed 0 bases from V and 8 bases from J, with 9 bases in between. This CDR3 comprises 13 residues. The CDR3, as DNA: TGTGCCAGCAGCTTGGGAAGGGAGAAGCCCCAGCATTTT. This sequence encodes CASSLGREKPQHF.

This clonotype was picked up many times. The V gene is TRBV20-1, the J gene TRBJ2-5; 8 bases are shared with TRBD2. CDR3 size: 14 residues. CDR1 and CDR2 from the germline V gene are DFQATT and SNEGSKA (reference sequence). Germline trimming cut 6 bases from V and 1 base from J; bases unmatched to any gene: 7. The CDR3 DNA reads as TGCAGTGCGATTACTAGCGGAGCCCAAGAGACCCAGTACTTC. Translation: CSAITSGAQETQYF.

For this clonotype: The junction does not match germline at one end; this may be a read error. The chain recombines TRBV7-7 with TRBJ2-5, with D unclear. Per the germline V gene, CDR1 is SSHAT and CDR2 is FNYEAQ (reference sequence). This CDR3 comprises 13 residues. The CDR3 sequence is CASSLVQDKTQYF. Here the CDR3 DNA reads TGTGCTAGCAGCTTAGTCCAAGACAAGACCCAGTACTTC.

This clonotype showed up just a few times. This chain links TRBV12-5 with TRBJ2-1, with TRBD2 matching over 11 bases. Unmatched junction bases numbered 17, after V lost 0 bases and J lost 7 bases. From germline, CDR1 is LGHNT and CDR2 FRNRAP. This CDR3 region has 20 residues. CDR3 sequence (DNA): TGTGCTAGTGGTTTGGTTCCCAAGGGCCTAGCGGGGGGTGGAAGGAATGAGCAGTTCTTC. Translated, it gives CASGLVPKGLAGGGRNEQFF.

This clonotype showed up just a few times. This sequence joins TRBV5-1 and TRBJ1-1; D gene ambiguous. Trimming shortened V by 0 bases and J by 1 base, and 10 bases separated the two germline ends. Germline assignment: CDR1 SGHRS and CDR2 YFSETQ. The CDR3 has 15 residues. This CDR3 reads CASSLVGEKNTEAFF. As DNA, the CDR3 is TGCGCCAGCAGCTTGGTCGGAGAAAAGAACACTGAAGCTTTCTTT.

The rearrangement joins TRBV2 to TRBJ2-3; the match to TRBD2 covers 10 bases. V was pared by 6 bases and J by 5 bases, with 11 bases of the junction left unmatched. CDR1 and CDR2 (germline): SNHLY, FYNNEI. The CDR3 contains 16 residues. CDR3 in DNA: TGTGCCAGCAGCGCATTAGTAGCGGGGGGTGGAGATACGCAGTATTTT. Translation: CASSALVAGGGDTQYF.

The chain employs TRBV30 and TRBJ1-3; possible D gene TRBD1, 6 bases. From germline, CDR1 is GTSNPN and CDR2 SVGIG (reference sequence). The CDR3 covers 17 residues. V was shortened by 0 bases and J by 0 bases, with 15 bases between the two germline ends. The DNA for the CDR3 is TGTGCCTGGAGTGTAAGTTTCGGCAGGGGCTCTGGAAACACCATATATTTT. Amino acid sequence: CAWSVSFGRGSGNTIYF.

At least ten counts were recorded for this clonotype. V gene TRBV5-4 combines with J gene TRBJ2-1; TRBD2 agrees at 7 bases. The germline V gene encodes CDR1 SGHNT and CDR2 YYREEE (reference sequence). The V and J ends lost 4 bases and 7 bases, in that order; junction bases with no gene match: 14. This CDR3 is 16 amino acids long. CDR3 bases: TGTGCCAGCAGCAATCCGTTAGCGGGCGTCCGGAATGAGCAGTTCTTC. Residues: CASSNPLAGVRNEQFF. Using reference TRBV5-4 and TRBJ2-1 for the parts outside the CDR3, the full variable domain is ETGVTQSPTHLIKTRGQQVTLRCSSQSGHNTVSWYQQALGQGPQFIFQYYREEENGRGNFPPRFSGLQFPNYSSELNVNALELDDSALYLCASSNPLAGVRNEQFFGPGTRLTVL.

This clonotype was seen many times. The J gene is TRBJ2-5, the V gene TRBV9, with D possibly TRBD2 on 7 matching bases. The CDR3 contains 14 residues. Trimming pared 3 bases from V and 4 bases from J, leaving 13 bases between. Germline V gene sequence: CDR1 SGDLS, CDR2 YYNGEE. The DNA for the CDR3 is TGTGCCAGCAGCGGGGGGGGCCTTTCAGAGACCCAGTACTTC. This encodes CASSGGGLSETQYF.

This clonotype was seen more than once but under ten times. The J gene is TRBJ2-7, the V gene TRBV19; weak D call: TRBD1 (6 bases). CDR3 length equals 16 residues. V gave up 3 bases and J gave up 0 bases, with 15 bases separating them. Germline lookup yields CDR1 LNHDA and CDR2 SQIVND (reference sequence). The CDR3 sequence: CASSIWTATSSYEQYF. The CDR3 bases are TGTGCCAGTAGTATTTGGACAGCAACAAGCTCCTACGAGCAGTACTTC. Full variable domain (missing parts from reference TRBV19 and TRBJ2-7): DGGITQSPKYLFRKEGQNVTLSCEQNLNHDAMYWYRQDPGQGLRLIYYSQIVNDFQKGDIAEGYSVSREKKESFPLTVTSAQKNPTAFYLCASSIWTATSSYEQYFGPGTRLTVT.